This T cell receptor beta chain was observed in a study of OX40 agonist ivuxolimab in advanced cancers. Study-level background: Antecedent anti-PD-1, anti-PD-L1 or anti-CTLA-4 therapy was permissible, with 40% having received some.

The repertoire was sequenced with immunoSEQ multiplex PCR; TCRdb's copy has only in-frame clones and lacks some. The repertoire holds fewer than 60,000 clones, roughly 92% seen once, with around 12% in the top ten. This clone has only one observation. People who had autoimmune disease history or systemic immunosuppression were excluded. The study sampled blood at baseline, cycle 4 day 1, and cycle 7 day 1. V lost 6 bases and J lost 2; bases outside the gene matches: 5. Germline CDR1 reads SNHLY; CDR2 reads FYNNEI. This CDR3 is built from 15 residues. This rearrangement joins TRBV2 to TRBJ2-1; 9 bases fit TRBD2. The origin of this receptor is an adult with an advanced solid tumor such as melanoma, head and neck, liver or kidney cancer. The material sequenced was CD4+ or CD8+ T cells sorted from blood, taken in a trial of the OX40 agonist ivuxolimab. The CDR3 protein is CASRESSGAYNEQFF. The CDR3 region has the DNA TGTGCCAGCAGGGAGTCTAGCGGGGCCTACAATGAGCAGTTCTTC.